Listed below are T cell receptor beta chains from one sample, sequenced in a study. TCRdb redid the calling of the RT-PCR reads with MiXCR, one entry per CDR3 protein. The sample consists of about 680,000 distinct CDR3 sequences, 13% to 15% of them appearing once. The sample comprised memory CD4+ T cells from blood. These receptors were collected from a female donor in good health, serving as a healthy control. The conserved cysteine and the conserved F or W are not part of the CDR3 here.

v_call	j_call	cdr3_aa
TRBV20-1	TRBJ2-7	SAAGQSEQY
TRBV28	TRBJ2-2	ASSLVDRGPTGELF
TRBV11-2	TRBJ2-7	ASSLYETGAYEQY
TRBV5-6	TRBJ2-5	ASSTSGRSETQY
TRBV29-1	TRBJ2-2	SCRDRGLPGELF
TRBV9	TRBJ2-3	ASSVLAGVTDTQY
TRBV7-9	TRBJ2-2	ASSLSFGELF
TRBV5-1	TRBJ1-1	ASRRDSSNTEAF
TRBV21-1	TRBJ1-5	ASSKVRSGGRRAHQPQH
TRBV2	TRBJ2-2	ASKLGEIGELF
TRBV10-2	TRBJ2-4	ASSEQGASSGGQY
TRBV5-4	TRBJ1-2	ASSPTGAQGYT
TRBV5-1	TRBJ2-5	ASSGTGDAETQY
TRBV2	TRBJ1-6	ASSERGSGSPLH
TRBV15	TRBJ1-3	ATSRDRSSGTY
TRBV12-3/TRBV12-4	TRBJ1-2	ASSSGDRNGYT
TRBV7-2	TRBJ2-7	ASGSYYEQY
TRBV5-6	TRBJ1-5	ASSLRLQPQH
TRBV28	TRBJ2-1	ASSSGTSGRFNEQF
TRBV5-1	TRBJ2-7	ASSLGQGVAYEQY
TRBV19	TRBJ2-1	ASQQRLAGGSANEQF
TRBV5-1	TRBJ2-3	ASYVGGSTDTQY
TRBV6-2/TRBV6-3	TRBJ1-2	ASREAGTANYGYT
TRBV27	TRBJ2-1	ASSLSAPRASGRGEQF
TRBV3-1	TRBJ2-7	ASSKTGTGLD
TRBV20-1	TRBJ1-1	SAPQQTGFTEAF
TRBV10-3	TRBJ2-5	AISEGDRGRGGRETQY
TRBV10-3	TRBJ1-5	ASQGNKDQPQH
TRBV3-1	TRBJ1-2	ASSQEAGDYT
TRBV5-1	TRBJ2-5	ASSMAWEETQY
TRBV5-6	TRBJ2-1	ASSFRTAHNEQF
TRBV6-1	TRBJ1-1	ASSDRTGPAVAAF
TRBV29-1	TRBJ2-3	SVGPVIRTDTQY
TRBV6-5	TRBJ1-2	ASSYGGGQEGYGYT
TRBV7-6	TRBJ2-7	ASSLGGSQEQY
TRBV27	TRBJ1-1	ASSLTDPTEAF
TRBV7-2	TRBJ1-6	ASSLEAGANSPLH
TRBV10-3	TRBJ2-7	AIREQGGEQY
TRBV15	TRBJ2-5	ATSFQYQETQY
TRBV15	TRBJ2-1	ATSRVRDEQF
TRBV12-3/TRBV12-4	TRBJ1-6	ASSSPTGLGNSPLH
TRBV6-2/TRBV6-3	TRBJ2-7	ASSGTSGRSAYEQY
TRBV6-5	TRBJ2-1	ASRMAGLGGNNEQF